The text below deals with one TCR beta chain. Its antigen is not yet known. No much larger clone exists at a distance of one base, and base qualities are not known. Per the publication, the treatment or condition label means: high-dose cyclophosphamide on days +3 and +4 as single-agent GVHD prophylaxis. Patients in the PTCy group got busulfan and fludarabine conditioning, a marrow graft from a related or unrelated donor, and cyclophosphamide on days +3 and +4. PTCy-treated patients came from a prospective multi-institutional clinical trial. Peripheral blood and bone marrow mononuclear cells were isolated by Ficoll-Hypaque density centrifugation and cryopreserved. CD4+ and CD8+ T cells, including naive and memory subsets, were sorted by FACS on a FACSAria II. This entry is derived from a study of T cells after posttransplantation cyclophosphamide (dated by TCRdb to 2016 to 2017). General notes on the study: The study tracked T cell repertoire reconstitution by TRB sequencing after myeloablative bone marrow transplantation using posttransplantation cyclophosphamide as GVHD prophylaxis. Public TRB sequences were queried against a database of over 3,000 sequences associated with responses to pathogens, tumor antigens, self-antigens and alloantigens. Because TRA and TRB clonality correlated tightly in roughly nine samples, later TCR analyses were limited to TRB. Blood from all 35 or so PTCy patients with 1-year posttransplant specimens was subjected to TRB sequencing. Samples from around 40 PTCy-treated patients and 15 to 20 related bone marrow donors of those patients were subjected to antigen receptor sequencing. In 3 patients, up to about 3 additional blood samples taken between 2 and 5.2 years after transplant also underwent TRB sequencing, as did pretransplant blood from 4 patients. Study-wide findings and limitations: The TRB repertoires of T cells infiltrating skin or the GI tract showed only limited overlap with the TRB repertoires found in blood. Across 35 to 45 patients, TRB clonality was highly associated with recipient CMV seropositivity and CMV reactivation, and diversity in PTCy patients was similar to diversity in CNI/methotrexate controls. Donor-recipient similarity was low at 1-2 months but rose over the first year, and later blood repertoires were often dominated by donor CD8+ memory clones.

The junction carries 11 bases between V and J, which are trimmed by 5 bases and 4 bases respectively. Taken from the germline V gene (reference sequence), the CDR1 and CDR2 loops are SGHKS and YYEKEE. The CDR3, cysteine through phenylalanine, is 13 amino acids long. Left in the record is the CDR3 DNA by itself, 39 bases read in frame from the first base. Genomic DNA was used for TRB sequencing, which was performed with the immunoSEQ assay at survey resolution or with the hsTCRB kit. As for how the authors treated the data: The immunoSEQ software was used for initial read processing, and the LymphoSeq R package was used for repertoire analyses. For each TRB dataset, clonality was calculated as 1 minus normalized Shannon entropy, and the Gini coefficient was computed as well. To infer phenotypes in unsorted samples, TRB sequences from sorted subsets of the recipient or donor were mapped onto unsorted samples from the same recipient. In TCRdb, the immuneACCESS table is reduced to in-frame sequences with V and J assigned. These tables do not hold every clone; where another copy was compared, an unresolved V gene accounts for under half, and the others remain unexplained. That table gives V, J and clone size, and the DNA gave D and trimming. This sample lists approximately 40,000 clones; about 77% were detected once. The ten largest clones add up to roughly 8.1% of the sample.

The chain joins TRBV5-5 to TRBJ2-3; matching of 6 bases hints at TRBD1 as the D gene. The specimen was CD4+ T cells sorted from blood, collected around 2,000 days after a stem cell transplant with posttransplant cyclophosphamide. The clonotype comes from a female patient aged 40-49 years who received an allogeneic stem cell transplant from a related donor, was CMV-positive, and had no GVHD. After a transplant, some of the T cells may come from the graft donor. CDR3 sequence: CASRQGGSDTQYF. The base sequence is TGTGCCAGCAGACAGGGTGGCTCAGATACGCAGTATTTT.